Described below is a single TCR beta chain sequence and its context. Its specificity is not known. The data were obtained in a study of CD8 T cells in Susac syndrome. On the study more broadly: Active disease was present in six of the sequenced Susac syndrome patients, and remission in fewer than 10.

The RNA input was 0.5 to 1 ug, and it was reverse transcribed with random hexamers. Multiplex immunoSEQ PCR targeted 54 Vbeta and 13 Jbeta TCR beta segments. TCRdb called the immunoSEQ multiplex PCR reads again in MiXCR, with one record for every CDR3 protein. The table records 71,000 or so distinct CDR3 sequences, about 92% of them present only once. Study conclusions and caveats: There was no clonal expansion in the CD4+ T cell repertoires of Susac syndrome.

V lost 1 base and J lost 5, with 8 bases in between. The CDR3 contains 13 residues. From germline, CDR1 is GTSNPN and CDR2 SVGIG (reference sequence). The sequenced sample was CD4+ T cells from PBMCs. The chain has TRBV30 and TRBJ1-4; no definite D call. The TCR sequence derives from a human donor with Susac syndrome. The CDR3 reads CAWSGGTNEKLFF. CDR3 nucleotide sequence: TGTGCCTGGAGTGGGGGAACAAATGAAAAACTGTTTTTT. The whole variable domain, filled in from reference TRBV30 and TRBJ1-4, reads SQTIHQWPATLVQPVGSPLSLECTVEGTSNPNLYWYRQAAGRGLQLLFYSVGIGQISSEVPQNLSASRPQDRQFILSSKKLLLSDSGFYLCAWSGGTNEKLFFGSGTQLSVL.